These T cell receptor beta chains were read from a single sample in a study of shared clonotypes between healthy human individuals. The protocol was immunoSEQ multiplex PCR, while the TCRdb copy is restricted to in-frame clones and leaves out a portion. The sample has more than 500,000 clones, around 95% seen once; the top ten hold over 0.09%. Sequencing was done on a sample of naive CD8+ T cells sorted from blood. Every receptor here comes from a woman in her 30s in good health. CDR3s include the opening cysteine and the closing phenylalanine or tryptophan. The order of the fields is CDR3 protein, CDR3 DNA, CDR3 length, J gene, D gene, clone size, V gene. D genes are given only for firm matches. Size values are once, few and many counts, or a class for expanded clones, and some rows have none.

CATDEGRLYF TGTGCCACCGACGAGGGCCGGTTGTACTTC 10 TRBJ2-7 - few TRBV7-9
CASSGRTGPTFYGYTF TGTGCCAGCAGTGGACGGACAGGTCCCACCTTCTATGGCTACACCTTC 16 TRBJ1-2 TRBD1 once TRBV2
CASSFRLAHSYEQYF TGTGCCAGCAGTTTCCGACTAGCGCACTCCTACGAGCAGTACTTC 15 TRBJ2-7 TRBD2 - TRBV28
CASSLALASEQYF TGTGCCAGCAGCTTAGCTTTAGCGAGTGAGCAGTACTTC 13 TRBJ2-7 - - TRBV5-4
CASSHGAEDTDTQYF TGCGCCAGCAGTCACGGAGCGGAAGACACAGATACGCAGTATTTT 15 TRBJ2-3 - - TRBV10-1
CASSAQDHGGYTF TGTGCCAGCAGCGCCCAAGACCATGGAGGCTACACCTTC 13 TRBJ1-2 - - TRBV9
CASSLTGTNEKLFF TGTGCCAGCAGTTTGACAGGGACTAATGAAAAACTGTTTTTT 14 TRBJ1-4 TRBD1 once TRBV27
CASSLVGGSYEQYF TGTGCCAGCAGCTTAGTGGGAGGGTCATACGAGCAGTACTTC 14 TRBJ2-7 TRBD2 - TRBV11-2
CASSGRTSTGKDPYEQYF TGTGCCAGCAGTGGGAGGACTAGTACCGGTAAAGATCCCTACGAGCAGTACTTC 18 TRBJ2-7 TRBD2 once TRBV6-1
CAISEKAYSGSYEQYF TGTGCCATCAGTGAGAAGGCCTATAGCGGGAGTTACGAGCAGTACTTC 16 TRBJ2-7 TRBD2 - TRBV10-3
CASSPDSGSVYNEQFF TGTGCCAGCAGCCCAGATAGCGGGAGTGTCTACAATGAGCAGTTCTTC 16 TRBJ2-1 TRBD2 - TRBV7-7
CASTLPGGPAYEQYF TGTGCCAGCACCCTCCCCGGCGGGCCTGCCTACGAGCAGTACTTC 15 TRBJ2-7 - once TRBV28
CASSLVAENLSYEQYF TGTGCCAGCAGTTTGGTGGCCGAGAACCTCTCCTACGAGCAGTACTTC 16 TRBJ2-7 - - TRBV28
CARKYQPQHF TGCGCCAGGAAGTATCAGCCCCAGCATTTT 10 TRBJ1-5 - - TRBV5-1
CASSLVLAGEQYF TGCGCCAGCAGCTTGGTGCTAGCGGGTGAGCAGTACTTC 13 TRBJ2-7 TRBD2 - TRBV5-1
CASSFGGMNTEAFF TGTGCCAGCAGTTTCGGGGGGATGAACACTGAAGCTTTCTTT 14 TRBJ1-1 - - TRBV27
CASSLLLNTEAFF TGTGCCAGCAGTTTGCTTCTGAACACTGAAGCTTTCTTT 13 TRBJ1-1 - - TRBV27
CASSPLLTSGSYEQYF TGTGCCAGCTCACCACTGTTAACTAGCGGGAGCTACGAGCAGTACTTC 16 TRBJ2-7 TRBD2 once TRBV18
CASSLGYETATLNTEAFF TGCGCCAGCAGCTTGGGGTATGAGACCGCGACCTTGAACACTGAAGCTTTCTTT 18 TRBJ1-1 - once TRBV5-1
CASSWGAGYEQYF TGTGCCAGCAGCTGGGGGGCAGGGTACGAGCAGTACTTC 13 TRBJ2-7 - - TRBV5-4
CASRDLGMETQYF TGTGCCAGCAGGGACCTAGGAATGGAGACCCAGTACTTC 13 TRBJ2-5 - - TRBV2
CASQGPNTGELFF TGTGCCAGCCAGGGCCCGAACACCGGGGAGCTGTTTTTT 13 TRBJ2-2 - - TRBV2
CASSHQPTGASYEQYF TGTGCCAGCAGTCACCAACCGACAGGGGCCTCCTACGAGCAGTACTTC 16 TRBJ2-7 TRBD1 - TRBV27
CASSEAGGFEQYF TGCGCCAGCAGTGAGGCCGGGGGCTTCGAGCAGTACTTC 13 TRBJ2-7 - - TRBV10-1
CARHTEAFF TGCGCCAGGCACACTGAAGCTTTCTTT 9 TRBJ1-1 - once TRBV10-1
CASSLIRSAGELFF TGTGCCAGCAGCTTAATCAGGTCGGCCGGGGAGCTGTTTTTT 14 TRBJ2-2 - - TRBV7-2
CASSPLPRRYEQYF TGTGCCAGCAGCCCACTCCCCCGGAGATACGAGCAGTACTTC 14 TRBJ2-7 - - TRBV7-9
CASSTAGGPEAFF TGTGCCAGCAGTACTGCAGGGGGACCTGAAGCTTTCTTT 13 TRBJ1-1 TRBD1 - TRBV27
CASSSALGTSQNEQFF TGTGCCAGCAGTTCAGCACTTGGGACTAGCCAGAATGAGCAGTTCTTC 16 TRBJ2-1 TRBD2 - TRBV27
CASSPTGQFPDTQYF TGCGCCAGCAGCCCAACGGGACAGTTTCCAGATACGCAGTATTTT 15 TRBJ2-3 TRBD1 - TRBV5-1
CASSFQANTEAFF TGTGCCAGCAGTTTTCAAGCGAACACTGAAGCTTTCTTT 13 TRBJ1-1 - - TRBV28
CASSHLGGGYSNQPQHF TGCGCCAGCAGCCACTTGGGGGGCGGATATAGCAATCAGCCCCAGCATTTT 17 TRBJ1-5 - - TRBV4-1
CALTQADYNEQFF TGTGCCTTGACCCAAGCGGACTACAATGAGCAGTTCTTC 13 TRBJ2-1 - - TRBV30
CASSHGDTYYEQYF TGTGCCAGCAGCCACGGGGACACCTACTACGAGCAGTACTTC 14 TRBJ2-7 - - TRBV6-5
CASSPLGERSGELFF TGTGCCAGTAGTCCTCTTGGAGAGAGGTCCGGGGAGCTGTTTTTT 15 TRBJ2-2 - - TRBV19
CASREGVTSTDTQYF TGCGCCAGCAGAGAGGGGGTAACTAGCACAGATACGCAGTATTTT 15 TRBJ2-3 - - TRBV5-1
CASSNMGANEKLFF TGTGCCAGCAGCAACATGGGAGCTAATGAAAAACTGTTTTTT 14 TRBJ1-4 - - TRBV27
CASSPADNRYEQYF TGTGCCAGCAGTCCGGCCGACAATCGATACGAGCAGTACTTC 14 TRBJ2-7 - once TRBV28
CASSELWDREPGAF TGTGCCAGCAGTGAACTTTGGGACAGGGAGCCGGGGGCCTTC 14 TRBJ1-2 TRBD1 - TRBV25-1
CASSDSGLVSQPQHF TGTGCCAGCAGTGACTCGGGGCTGGTAAGTCAGCCCCAGCATTTT 15 TRBJ1-5 - - TRBV6-4
CASRELAGDATDTQYF TGTGCCAGCAGGGAACTAGCGGGAGACGCAACAGATACGCAGTATTTT 16 TRBJ2-3 TRBD2 - TRBV7-8
CASRSAGVPEQYF TGTGCCAGCAGATCAGCGGGAGTACCCGAGCAGTACTTC 13 TRBJ2-7 TRBD2 - TRBV27
CASSSGTGVHEQYF TGTGCCAGCAGCTCCGGGACAGGGGTTCACGAGCAGTACTTC 14 TRBJ2-7 TRBD1 - TRBV6-5
CASTPWGGANEQFF TGTGCCAGCACCCCCTGGGGTGGGGCGAATGAGCAGTTCTTC 14 TRBJ2-1 - - TRBV5-5
CASSAVRTGSSDTQYF TGTGCCAGCAGCGCCGTTCGAACAGGGAGTAGTGATACGCAGTATTTT 16 TRBJ2-3 - - TRBV9
CASSLFVGNTEAFF TGTGCCAGCAGTTTATTTGTTGGGAACACTGAAGCTTTCTTT 14 TRBJ1-1 - - TRBV27
CASSEGQGKYF TGTGCCAGCAGTGAAGGACAGGGAAAGTACTTC 11 TRBJ2-7 TRBD1 - TRBV2
CASSQDILFEDRGFFRPEAFF TGTGCCAGCAGCCAAGATATCTTGTTTGAGGACAGGGGATTTTTTAGGCCTGAAGCTTTCTTT 21 TRBJ1-1 TRBD1 - TRBV14
CATSRPIMDRAEANTQYF TGTGCCACCAGCAGACCCATCATGGACAGGGCCGAGGCGAATACGCAGTATTTT 18 TRBJ2-3 TRBD1 - TRBV15
CASSSGQGVGELFF TGCGCCAGCAGCTCGGGACAGGGAGTCGGGGAGCTGTTTTTT 14 TRBJ2-2 TRBD1 - TRBV5-1
CASSSTGNEQFF TGTGCCAGCAGCTCGACAGGGAATGAGCAGTTCTTC 12 TRBJ2-1 TRBD1 - TRBV7-3